This entry lists 7 T cell receptor beta chains sequenced from one sample in a study of blood T cell repertoires in COVID-19. The assay was immunoSEQ multiplex PCR, and TCRdb's table has in-frame clones only and misses some. The table has 200,000 to 250,000 clones, almost 90% seen once. The sample comprised PBMCs or T cells enriched from blood (not recorded which). Receptors originate from a man younger than 40 who had been exposed to COVID-19.

The chain uses TRBV10-3 and TRBJ2-3; 8 bases map to TRBD2. The length of the CDR3 is 17 residues. Germline CDR1 reads ENHRY; CDR2 reads SYGVKD. V was clipped by 8 bases and J by 0 bases; unmatched bases: 13. In nucleotides, the CDR3 is TGTGCCATCGGCCCAGCGGGAGAAAAGATTAGCACAGATACGCAGTATTTT. Protein sequence: CAIGPAGEKISTDTQYF.

This clone turned up a few times. The rearrangement joins TRBV19 to TRBJ1-5, with TRBD1 matching over 8 bases. Germline assignment: CDR1 LNHDA and CDR2 SQIVND (reference sequence). This CDR3 is 13 amino acids long. The V and J ends lost 5 bases and 9 bases, in that order; junction bases with no gene match: 6. CDR3 bases: TGTGCCAGTAGTGAGGCAGGGGGCCTGCCCCAGCATTTT. Amino acids: CASSEAGGLPQHF.

This clone was seen just once. This chain joins TRBV19 and TRBJ2-7; maybe TRBD1 (5 bases). CDR3 length equals 18 residues. Germline-derived CDR1 and CDR2 are LNHDA and SQIVND (reference sequence). The V and J ends lost 1 base and 0 bases respectively, with 19 bases between them. In DNA, the CDR3 is TGTGCCAGTAGTATAGGGGGTGGGGCCTCCTTTGGCTCCTACGAGCAGTACTTC. Translation: CASSIGGGASFGSYEQYF.

The chain combines TRBV7-2 with TRBJ1-2; D call uncertain. This CDR3 has 18 residues. Germline values: CDR1 SGHTA, CDR2 FQGNSA. With 2 bases removed from V and 6 bases from J, the gap between germline ends came to 25 bases. The CDR3: CASSLRRVDQAGMDGYTF. CDR3 bases: TGTGCCAGCAGCTTACGGAGAGTGGACCAGGCGGGGATGGATGGCTACACCTTC.

This chain joins TRBV12-1 and TRBJ2-1; the table's D call of TRBD1 was not tested on the DNA. TRBV12-1 is shown as a pseudogene. The CDR3 totals 13 residues. CDR3 in DNA: TGTGCCAGCAGAAGACAGCATGTTAATGAGCAGTTCTTC. Residues: CASRRQHVNEQFF.

J is TRBJ2-2 and V is TRBV7-2; 7 bases agree with TRBD1. The CDR3 is 16 amino acids. V gave up 5 bases and J gave up 6 bases; unmatched junction bases: 12. Germline lookup yields CDR1 SGHTA and CDR2 FQGNSA. Written as DNA, the CDR3 is TGTGCCAGCAGCAACCAGGGGCAGGGGGTGGCCGGGGAGCTGTTTTTT. Its translation is CASSNQGQGVAGELFF. Full variable domain (outside the CDR3, taken from reference TRBV7-2 and TRBJ2-2): GAGVSQSPSNKVTEKGKDVELRCDPISGHTALYWYRQSLGQGLEFLIYFQGNSAPDKSGLPSDRFSAERTGGSVSTLTIQRTQQEDSAVYLCASSNQGQGVAGELFFGEGSRLTVL.

This rearrangement joins TRBV28 to TRBJ1-1; no reliable D call. V lost 6 bases and J lost 0, with 11 bases in between. Germline CDR1 MDHEN, CDR2 SYDVKM. This CDR3 region has 14 residues. CDR3 nucleotide sequence: TGTGCCAGCAGGCTTCAGGTCATGAACACTGAAGCTTTCTTT. Its protein product is CASRLQVMNTEAFF.